Here is one T cell receptor beta chain with its context. Its antigen is as yet unknown. One end of the junction varies from germline; a read error may be responsible. The data stem from a study of T-cell memory formation after mild COVID-19. The length of the CDR3 is 14 residues. CDR1 is SSHAT and CDR2 is FNYEAQ in the germline V gene (reference sequence). Using its own MiXCR run on the 5' RACE reads, TCRdb lists one record per CDR3 protein. The sample holds 150,000 to 200,000 distinct CDR3 sequences, approximately 16% seen once. Findings of the study overall: The appearance of some responding clones in pre-infection memory suggested that cross-reactive memory joined.

The chain links TRBV7-7 to TRBJ2-3; D gene unclear. Input material: PBMCs or a T cell subset sorted from them (not recorded which). The clonotype was recovered from an adult woman who had mild COVID-19 (a few samples of this study predate the infection). Cell type and time point are not known. The CDR3 sequence is CASSLNSYADTQYF. The CDR3, as DNA: TGTGCTAGCAGCTTAAATTCATATGCAGATACGCAGTATTTT.